This TCR beta chain is from a study of T cells in women clearing cervical HPV infection. Whole-study context: HLA type stays a possible confounder, typing being limited.

CDR1 and CDR2 (germline): SGHTA, FQGNSA. V was clipped by 4 bases and J by 0 bases, with 10 bases between them. There are 15 residues in the CDR3. Details on this clone: Its cognate antigen is unknown. The CDR3 end is not reached by the read, which stops 3 residues before it; the germline J gene fills it in.

Study-level results: CIN3+ cases had significantly higher TCR richness than controls; evenness did not differ.

Clones were read by immunoSEQ multiplex PCR, and TCRdb kept only the in-frame ones, dropping some. The sample table sets out around 33,000 clones. The sequence was collected from a woman between 18 and 70 years old with a cervical HPV16 infection that either progressed to CIN3+ or cleared (not recorded which). Sample: blood buffy coat. V and J are TRBV7-2 and TRBJ1-3; no firm D call. CDR3 DNA, as far as it was read: TGTGCCAGCAGCTACCGCAGCGGCTCTGGAAACACC. It translates to CASSYRSGSGNT. In full, the CDR3 reads CASSYRSGSGNTIYF. The complete variable domain, with remaining parts taken from reference TRBV7-2 and TRBJ1-3, reads GAGVSQSPSNKVTEKGKDVELRCDPISGHTALYWYRQSLGQGLEFLIYFQGNSAPDKSGLPSDRFSAERTGGSVSTLTIQRTQQEDSAVYLCASSYRSGSGNTIYFGEGSWLTVV.